This entry is about one T cell receptor (beta chain). The antigen is unknown. This record belongs to a study of post-analysis software for immune sequencing data. Looking at the study overall: Multiple sclerosis in the patients followed relapsing-remitting, secondary progressive and progressive-relapsing courses.

The ends were cut back, 9 bases at V and 1 base at J, with 18 bases in the middle. This CDR3 spans 15 amino acids. Germline CDR1 reads KGHDR; CDR2 reads SFDVKD. The TCR beta cDNA libraries carried unique molecular identifiers. Out of 1 to 10 million T cells, about 460,000 cDNA molecules were generated. One entry per CDR3 protein results from TCRdb running MiXCR on the PCR reads. This sample has about 820,000 distinct CDR3 sequences, with about 53% found just once. General study points: The study found TRBV5-6, TRBV5-1 and TRBV20-1 among about five TRBV segments more frequent in patients than controls. Compared with controls, patients showed significantly lower normalized Chao1 diversity. Analysis by F measure revealed that same-batch samples clustered strongly together.

The sample consisted of blood. The chain has TRBV24-1 and TRBJ2-7, with D possibly being TRBD2 (5 bases). The clonotype comes from a girl aged 5-17 years with multiple sclerosis. CDR3 nucleotide sequence: TGTGCCACCGATCCACCAGCGGACGGATCCTACGAGCAGTACTTC. Translating gives CATDPPADGSYEQYF.